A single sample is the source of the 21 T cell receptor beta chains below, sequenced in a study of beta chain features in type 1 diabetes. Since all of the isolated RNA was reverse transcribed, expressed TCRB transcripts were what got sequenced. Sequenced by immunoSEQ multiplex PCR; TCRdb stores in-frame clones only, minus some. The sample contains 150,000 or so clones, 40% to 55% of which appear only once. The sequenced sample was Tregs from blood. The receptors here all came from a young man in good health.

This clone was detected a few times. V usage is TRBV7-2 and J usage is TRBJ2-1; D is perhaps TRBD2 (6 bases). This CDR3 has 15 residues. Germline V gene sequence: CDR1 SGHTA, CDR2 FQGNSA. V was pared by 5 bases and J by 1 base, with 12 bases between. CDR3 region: CASSQLGGSYNEQFF. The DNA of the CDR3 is TGTGCCAGCAGCCAGTTAGGAGGGTCCTACAATGAGCAGTTCTTC.

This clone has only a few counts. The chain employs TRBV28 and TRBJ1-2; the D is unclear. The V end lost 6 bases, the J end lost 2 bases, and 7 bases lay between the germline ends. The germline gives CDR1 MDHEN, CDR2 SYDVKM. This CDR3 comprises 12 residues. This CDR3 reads CASRYGNYGYTF. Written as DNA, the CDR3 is TGTGCCAGCAGGTACGGGAACTATGGCTACACCTTC.

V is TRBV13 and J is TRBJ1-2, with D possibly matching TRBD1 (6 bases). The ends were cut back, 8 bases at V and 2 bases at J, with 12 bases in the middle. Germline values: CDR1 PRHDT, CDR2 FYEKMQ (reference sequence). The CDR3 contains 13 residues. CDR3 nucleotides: TGTGCCAGCCACAGGGTCCCCAACTATGGCTACACCTTC. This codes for CASHRVPNYGYTF.

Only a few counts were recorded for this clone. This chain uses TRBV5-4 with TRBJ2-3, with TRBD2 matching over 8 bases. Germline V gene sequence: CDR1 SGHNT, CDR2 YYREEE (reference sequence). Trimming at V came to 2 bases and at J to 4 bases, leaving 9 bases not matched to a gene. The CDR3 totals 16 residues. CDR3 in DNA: TGTGCCAGCAGCTTACGGGGGGGCTGGGGTGCAGATACGCAGTATTTT. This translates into CASSLRGGWGADTQYF.

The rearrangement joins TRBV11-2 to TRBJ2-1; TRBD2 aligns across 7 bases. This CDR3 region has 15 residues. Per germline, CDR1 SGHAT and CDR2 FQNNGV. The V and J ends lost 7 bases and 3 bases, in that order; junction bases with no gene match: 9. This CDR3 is CASTVYRDYYNEQFF. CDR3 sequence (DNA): TGTGCCAGCACCGTCTACCGGGACTACTACAATGAGCAGTTCTTC.

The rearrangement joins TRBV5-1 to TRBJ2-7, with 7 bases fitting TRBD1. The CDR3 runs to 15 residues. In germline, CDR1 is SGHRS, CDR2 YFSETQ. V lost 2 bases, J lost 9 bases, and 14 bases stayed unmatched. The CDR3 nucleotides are TGCGCCAGCAGCTTAGGATTTGACAGGGAACGGGGGCAGTACTTC. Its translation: CASSLGFDRERGQYF.

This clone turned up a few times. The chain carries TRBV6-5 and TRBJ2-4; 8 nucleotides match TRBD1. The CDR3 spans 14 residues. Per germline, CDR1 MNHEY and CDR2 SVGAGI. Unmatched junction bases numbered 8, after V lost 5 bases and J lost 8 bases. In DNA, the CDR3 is TGTGCCAGCAGTCCAACAGGGGGTTCGGACATTCAGTACTTC. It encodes CASSPTGGSDIQYF.

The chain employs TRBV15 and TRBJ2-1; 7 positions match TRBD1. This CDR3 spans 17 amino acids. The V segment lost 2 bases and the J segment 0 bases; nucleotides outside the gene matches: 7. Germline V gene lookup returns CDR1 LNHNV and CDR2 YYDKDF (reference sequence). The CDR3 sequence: CATSRPTGVRSYNEQFF. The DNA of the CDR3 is TGTGCCACCAGCAGACCTACAGGGGTACGCTCCTACAATGAGCAGTTCTTC.

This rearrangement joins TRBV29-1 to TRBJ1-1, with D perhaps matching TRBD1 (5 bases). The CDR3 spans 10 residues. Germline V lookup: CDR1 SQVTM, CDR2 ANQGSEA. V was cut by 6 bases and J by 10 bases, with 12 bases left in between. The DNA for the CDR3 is TGCAGCGTGGGGGGTGGCGGAGCTTTCTTT. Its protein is CSVGGGGAFF.

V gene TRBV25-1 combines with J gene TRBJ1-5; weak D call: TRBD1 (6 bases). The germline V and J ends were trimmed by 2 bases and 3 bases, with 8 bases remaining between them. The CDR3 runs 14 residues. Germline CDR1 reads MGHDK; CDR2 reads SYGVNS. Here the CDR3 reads CASSERQDNQPQHF. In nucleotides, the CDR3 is TGTGCCAGCAGTGAAAGACAGGACAATCAGCCCCAGCATTTT. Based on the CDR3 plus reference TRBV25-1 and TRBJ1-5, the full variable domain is EADIYQTPRYLVIGTGKKITLECSQTMGHDKMYWYQQDPGMELHLIHYSYGVNSTEKGDLSSESTVSRIRTEHFPLTLESARPSHTSQYLCASSERQDNQPQHFGDGTRLSIL.

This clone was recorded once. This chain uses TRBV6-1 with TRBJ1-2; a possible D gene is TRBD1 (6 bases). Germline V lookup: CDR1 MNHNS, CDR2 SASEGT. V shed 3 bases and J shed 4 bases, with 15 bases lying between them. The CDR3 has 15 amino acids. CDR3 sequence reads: CASSDGGASGYGYTF. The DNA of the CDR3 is TGTGCCAGCAGTGATGGGGGGGCTTCGGGCTATGGCTACACCTTC.

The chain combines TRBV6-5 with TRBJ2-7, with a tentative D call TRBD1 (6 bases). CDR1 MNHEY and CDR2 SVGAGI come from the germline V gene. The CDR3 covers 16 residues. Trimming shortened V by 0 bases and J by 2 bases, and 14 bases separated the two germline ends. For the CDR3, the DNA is TGTGCCAGCAGTTACTCCAGGGGTGAGGCCACCTACGAGCAGTACTTC. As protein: CASSYSRGEATYEQYF.

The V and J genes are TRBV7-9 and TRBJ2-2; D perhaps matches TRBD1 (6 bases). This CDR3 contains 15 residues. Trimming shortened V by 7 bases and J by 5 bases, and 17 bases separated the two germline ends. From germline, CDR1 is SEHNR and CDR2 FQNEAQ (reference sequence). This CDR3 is CASTELGRGTGELFF. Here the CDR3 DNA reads TGTGCCAGCACGGAACTGGGCAGGGGTACCGGGGAGCTGTTTTTT.

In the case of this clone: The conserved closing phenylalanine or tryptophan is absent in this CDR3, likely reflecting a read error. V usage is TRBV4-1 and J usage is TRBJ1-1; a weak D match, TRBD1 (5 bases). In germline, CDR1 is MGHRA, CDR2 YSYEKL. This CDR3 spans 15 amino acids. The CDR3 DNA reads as TGCGCCAGCAGCCAATCGGGACTCGTCCACACCGAAGCTTTCCTT. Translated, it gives CASSQSGLVHTEAFL.

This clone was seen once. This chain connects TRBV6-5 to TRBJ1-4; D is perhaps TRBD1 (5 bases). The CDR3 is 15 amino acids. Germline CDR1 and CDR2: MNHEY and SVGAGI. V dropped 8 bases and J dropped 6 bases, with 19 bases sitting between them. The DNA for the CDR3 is TGTGCCAGCGGACCAACAGGCCAAGGGTATGAAAAACTGTTTTTT. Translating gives CASGPTGQGYEKLFF.

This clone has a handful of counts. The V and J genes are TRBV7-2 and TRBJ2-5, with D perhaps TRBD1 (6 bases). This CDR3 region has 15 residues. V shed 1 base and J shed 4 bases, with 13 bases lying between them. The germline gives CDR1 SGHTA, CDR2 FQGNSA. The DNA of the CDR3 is TGTGCCAGCAGCTTAGGGCAGGGGTTGGGAGAGACCCAGTACTTC. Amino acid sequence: CASSLGQGLGETQYF.

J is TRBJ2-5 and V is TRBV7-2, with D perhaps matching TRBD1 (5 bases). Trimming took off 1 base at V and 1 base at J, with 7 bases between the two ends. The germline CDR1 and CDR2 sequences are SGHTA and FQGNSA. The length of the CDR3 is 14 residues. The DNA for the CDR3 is TGTGCCAGCAGCTTAGTAACAGGCCAAGAGACCCAGTACTTC. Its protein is CASSLVTGQETQYF.

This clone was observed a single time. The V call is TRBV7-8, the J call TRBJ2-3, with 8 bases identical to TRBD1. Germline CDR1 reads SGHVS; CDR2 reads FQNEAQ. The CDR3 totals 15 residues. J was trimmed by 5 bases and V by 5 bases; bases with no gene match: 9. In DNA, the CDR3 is TGTGCCAGCAGCGTGGACAGGGTGGGAGGAGATACGCAGTATTTT. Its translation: CASSVDRVGGDTQYF.

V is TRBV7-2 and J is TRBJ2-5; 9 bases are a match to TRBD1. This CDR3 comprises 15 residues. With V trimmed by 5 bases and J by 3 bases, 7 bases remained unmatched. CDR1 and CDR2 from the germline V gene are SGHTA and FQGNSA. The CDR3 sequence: CASSPFGTGKETQYF. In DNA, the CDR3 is TGTGCCAGCAGCCCGTTCGGGACAGGGAAAGAGACCCAGTACTTC.

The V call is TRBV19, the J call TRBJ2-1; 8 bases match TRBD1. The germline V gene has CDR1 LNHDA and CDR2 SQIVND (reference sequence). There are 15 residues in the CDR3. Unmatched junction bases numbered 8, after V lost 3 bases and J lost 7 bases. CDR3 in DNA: TGTGCCAGTAGTATTTTTGCAGGGGGCGTGAATGAGCAGTTCTTC. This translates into CASSIFAGGVNEQFF.

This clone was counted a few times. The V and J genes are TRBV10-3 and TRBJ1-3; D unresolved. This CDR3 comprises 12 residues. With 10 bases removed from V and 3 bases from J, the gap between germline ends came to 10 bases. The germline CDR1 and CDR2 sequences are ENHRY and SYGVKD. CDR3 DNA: TGTGCCACGGTTCTAGGTGGAAACACCATATATTTT. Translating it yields CATVLGGNTIYF.